The 13 T cell receptor beta chains reported below all come from one sample, sequenced in a study of T cell repertoires in cytomegalovirus infection. TCRdb called the reads again in MiXCR, with one record for every CDR3 protein. This sample yields roughly 990,000 distinct CDR3 sequences, of which 31% are seen a single time; roughly 13% belongs to the top ten. The antigens for these receptors are not known. Sequenced here: cultured CD8+ T cells from PBMCs, sampled from culture after CMV antigen stimulation. The receptors here all came from a human donor in good health (CMV status not recorded). Some clones in this sample may be carry-over from other donors' samples.

This clonotype turned up a few times. The chain couples TRBV19 to TRBJ1-2; 8 bases match TRBD1. This CDR3 has 13 amino acids. Looked up from germline, CDR1 is LNHDA and CDR2 is SQIVND (reference sequence). The V and J ends lost 7 bases and 8 bases, in that order; junction bases with no gene match: 9. Written as DNA, the CDR3 is TGTGCCAGTATACAAGACAGGGGTAGCGGCTACACCTTC. Encoded protein: CASIQDRGSGYTF.

The chain joins TRBV7-2 to TRBJ2-3; D is possibly TRBD1 or TRBD2 (5 bases each). V lost 3 bases to trimming and J lost 10 bases, with 14 bases between them. Germline V gene lookup returns CDR1 SGHTA and CDR2 FQGNSA. This CDR3 comprises 13 residues. CDR3 protein: CASSLGTSRAQYF. For the CDR3, the DNA is TGTGCCAGCAGCTTGGGGACCAGTCGTGCGCAGTATTTT.

This clonotype showed up just a few times. The chain employs TRBV6-1 and TRBJ1-1; D is unresolved. This CDR3 is built from 17 residues. The germline CDR1 and CDR2 sequences are MNHNS and SASEGT. V lost 8 bases to trimming and J lost 0 bases, with 22 bases between them. CDR3 sequence: CASLKRGLQLLNTEAFF. The CDR3 DNA reads TGTGCCAGCCTTAAGCGGGGTCTTCAGCTTTTGAACACTGAAGCTTTCTTT.

The chain combines TRBV6-5 with TRBJ2-3; D is ambiguous. The germline CDR1 and CDR2 sequences are MNHEY and SVGAGI. This CDR3 has 15 amino acids. The ends were cut back, 1 base at V and 1 base at J, with 9 bases in the middle. The CDR3 region is CASSYFPGGTDTQYF. The CDR3 bases are TGTGCCAGCAGTTACTTCCCCGGCGGCACAGATACGCAGTATTTT.

V is TRBV12-3 or TRBV12-4 and J is TRBJ2-7; D could derive from TRBD1 or TRBD2 (5 bases each). CDR3 size: 14 residues. The ends were cut back, 10 bases at V and 3 bases at J, with 19 bases in the middle. The CDR3 coding sequence is TGTGCCACTACTACTAGGGGCCCGGGCTACGAGCAGTACTTC. Residues: CATTTRGPGYEQYF.

The chain couples TRBV6-5 to TRBJ1-3; a weak D match, TRBD1 (5 bases). V lost 6 bases and J lost 0, with 21 bases in between. Per germline, CDR1 MNHEY and CDR2 SVGAGI. The CDR3 consists of 18 residues. The CDR3 bases are TGTGCCAGCAGCCATAACGAGGCATGGGACCTCTCTGGAAACACCATATATTTT. Its protein is CASSHNEAWDLSGNTIYF.

This chain connects TRBV6-2 or TRBV6-3 to TRBJ1-1; 7 positions agree with TRBD1. The ends lost 6 bases at V and 5 bases at J; junction bases unmatched: 9. The CDR3 covers 14 residues. Per germline, CDR1 MNHEY and CDR2 SVGEGT. CDR3 amino acids: CASRKTTGETEAFF. As DNA, the CDR3 is TGTGCCAGCAGGAAGACTACAGGGGAGACTGAAGCTTTCTTT.

The chain links TRBV6-5 to TRBJ1-1, with a tentative D call TRBD1 (5 bases). CDR1 is MNHEY, CDR2 SVGAGI, per germline. Trimming shortened V by 6 bases and J by 5 bases, and 16 bases separated the two germline ends. CDR3 size: 14 residues. The CDR3 DNA reads as TGTGCCAGCAGCCCCGGGACCCCCTCGACTGAAGCTTTCTTT. Translated, it gives CASSPGTPSTEAFF.

The CDR3 sequence: CASSIPGQGYYTQYF. CDR3 sequence (DNA): TGTGCCAGCAGCATCCCGGGACAGGGGTATTATACGCAGTATTTT. The chain links TRBV13 to TRBJ2-3; the match to TRBD1 covers 10 bases. This CDR3 has 15 residues. Unmatched junction bases numbered 9, after V lost 5 bases and J lost 7 bases. Germline lookup yields CDR1 PRHDT and CDR2 FYEKMQ (reference sequence).

This clonotype was seen a few times. This chain links TRBV28 with TRBJ2-7; D call uncertain. Germline V CDR1 and CDR2: MDHEN, SYDVKM. CDR3 length: 14 amino acids. V lost 6 bases and J lost 0, with 12 bases in between. CDR3 sequence (DNA): TGTGCCAGCAGATCCCGACAAGCCTCCTACGAGCAGTACGTC. This sequence encodes CASRSRQASYEQYV.

Concerning this clonotype: Because the CDR3 is missing its conserved closing phenylalanine or tryptophan, this is likely a read error. This chain joins TRBV7-4 and TRBJ2-2; 7 nucleotides align to TRBD2. Trimming cost V 5 bases and J 4 bases; bases outside gene matches: 7. The germline V gene has CDR1 SGHVT and CDR2 SQSDAQ. This CDR3 spans 15 amino acids. The CDR3: CASSPGLEGTGELFL. As DNA, the CDR3 is TGTGCCAGCAGCCCCGGACTAGAGGGCACCGGGGAGCTGTTTCTT.

The chain joins TRBV20-1 to TRBJ2-5; D might be TRBD1 (5 bases). V dropped 1 base and J dropped 1 base, with 19 bases sitting between them. This CDR3 is 17 amino acids long. Looked up from germline, CDR1 is DFQATT and CDR2 is SNEGSKA (reference sequence). In DNA form, the CDR3 reads TGCAGTGCTAGAGTTGGTGAACAGGCGATAACCCAAGAGACCCAGTACTTC. It encodes CSARVGEQAITQETQYF.

About this clonotype itself: An end of the junction differs from the germline gene, which may be a read error. The V gene is TRBV5-6, the J gene TRBJ2-1, with a weak D call TRBD2 (6 bases). The CDR3 is made up of 14 amino acids. Per the germline V gene, CDR1 is SGHDT and CDR2 is YYEEEE. DNA for the CDR3: TGTGCCAGCAGCGAAGGACTACTATACAATGAGCAGTTCTTT. Residues: CASSEGLLYNEQFF. Together with reference TRBV5-6 and TRBJ2-1, the CDR3 gives the full variable domain: DAGVTQSPTHLIKTRGQQVTLRCSPKSGHDTVSWYQQALGQGPQFIFQYYEEEERQRGNFPDRFSGHQFPNYSSELNVNALLLGDSALYLCASSEGLLYNEQFFGPGTRLTVL.